This entry concerns a single T cell receptor beta chain. The germline gives CDR1 SGDLS, CDR2 YYNGEE. V dropped 3 bases and J dropped 6 bases, with 10 bases sitting between them. CDR3 length equals 14 residues. This sample was taken from a study of T cell responses to AZD1222 COVID-19 vaccine. Only in-frame clones appear in the TCRdb table, and some are missing; sequencing was by immunoSEQ multiplex PCR. The data hold 150,000 to 200,000 clones, with around nine tenths observed a single time. Sequencing was performed on peripheral blood, taken 28 days after the second AZD1222 dose. The gene calls are TRBV9 and TRBJ1-6; maybe TRBD1 (5 bases). The sequence came from an adult who received the AZD1222 COVID-19 vaccine. CDR3 protein: CASSEGPGNSPLHF. The CDR3 nucleotides read TGTGCCAGCAGCGAGGGGCCAGGTAATTCACCCCTCCACTTT.